Listed below are T cell receptor beta chains from one sample, sequenced in a study of T cell responses to AZD1222 COVID-19 vaccine. The data were produced by immunoSEQ multiplex PCR, yet TCRdb's version contains in-frame clones alone and is incomplete. Altogether 150,000 to 200,000 clones are present, 85% to 95% being singletons, with the ten largest covering about 0.6%. Sequenced material: peripheral blood, taken on day 0 of AZD1222 vaccination. The receptor set was obtained from an adult in good health. CDR3s include the opening cysteine and the closing phenylalanine or tryptophan. Each record gives: V gene, D gene, clone size, J gene, CDR3 protein, CDR3 DNA. D genes are given only for firm matches. A row's size may be missing; if present it is once, few, many or a size class.

v_call: TRBV28; d_call: NA; clone_size: NA; j_call: TRBJ2-1; cdr3_aa: CASSSSSLVGEQFF; cdr3_nt: TGTGCCAGCAGTTCCTCCTCACTAGTTGGTGAGCAGTTCTTC
v_call: TRBV18; d_call: TRBD2; clone_size: once; j_call: TRBJ2-3; cdr3_aa: CASSRNSGSLPDTQYF; cdr3_nt: TGTGCCAGCTCGCGAAATAGCGGGAGTTTACCAGATACGCAGTATTTT
v_call: TRBV24-1; d_call: NA; clone_size: once; j_call: TRBJ1-2; cdr3_aa: CATSVGGKGANYGYTF; cdr3_nt: TGTGCCACCAGTGTCGGGGGGAAAGGGGCTAACTATGGCTACACCTTC
v_call: TRBV12-3/TRBV12-4; d_call: NA; clone_size: NA; j_call: TRBJ1-2; cdr3_aa: CASRTSYGYTF; cdr3_nt: TGTGCCAGCAGAACCTCGTATGGCTACACCTTC
v_call: TRBV9; d_call: TRBD2; clone_size: NA; j_call: TRBJ2-1; cdr3_aa: CASSVASGSANEQFF; cdr3_nt: TGTGCCAGCAGCGTAGCTAGCGGGAGCGCCAATGAGCAGTTCTTC
v_call: TRBV18; d_call: TRBD1; clone_size: NA; j_call: TRBJ1-1; cdr3_aa: CASSPGQRNTEAFF; cdr3_nt: TGTGCCAGCTCACCGGGACAGCGGAACACTGAAGCTTTCTTT
v_call: TRBV28; d_call: NA; clone_size: NA; j_call: TRBJ2-1; cdr3_aa: CASSLVYNEQFF; cdr3_nt: TGTGCCAGCAGTTTAGTCTACAATGAGCAGTTCTTC
v_call: TRBV19; d_call: TRBD2; clone_size: NA; j_call: TRBJ2-2; cdr3_aa: CACQAGDAAGELFF; cdr3_nt: TGTGCTTGTCAGGCGGGGGACGCTGCCGGGGAGCTGTTTTTT
v_call: TRBV9; d_call: NA; clone_size: NA; j_call: TRBJ2-7; cdr3_aa: CASSVAGSEQYF; cdr3_nt: TGTGCCAGCAGCGTAGCAGGGTCCGAGCAGTACTTC
v_call: TRBV2; d_call: NA; clone_size: NA; j_call: TRBJ1-2; cdr3_aa: CASSVDSREGYTF; cdr3_nt: TGTGCCAGCAGTGTGGACAGCCGAGAGGGCTACACCTTC
v_call: TRBV30; d_call: TRBD1; clone_size: NA; j_call: TRBJ2-6; cdr3_aa: CAWSVTGGSGANVLTF; cdr3_nt: TGTGCCTGGAGTGTGACAGGGGGTTCTGGGGCCAACGTCCTGACTTTC
v_call: TRBV3-1/TRBV3-2; d_call: NA; clone_size: NA; j_call: TRBJ1-1; cdr3_aa: CASSPHRDTEAFF; cdr3_nt: TGTGCCAGCAGCCCTCACAGGGACACTGAAGCTTTCTTT
v_call: TRBV3-1/TRBV3-2; d_call: NA; clone_size: NA; j_call: TRBJ2-1; cdr3_aa: CASSQSYYNEQFF; cdr3_nt: TGTGCCAGCAGCCAGAGCTACTACAATGAGCAGTTCTTC
v_call: TRBV4-2; d_call: NA; clone_size: NA; j_call: TRBJ1-1; cdr3_aa: CASSQGGDEAFF; cdr3_nt: TGTGCCAGCAGCCAAGGGGGGGACGAAGCTTTCTTT
v_call: TRBV3-1/TRBV3-2; d_call: NA; clone_size: once; j_call: TRBJ2-6; cdr3_aa: CASSQEPALSNVLTF; cdr3_nt: TGTGCCAGCAGCCAAGAACCAGCCCTATCCAACGTCCTGACTTTC
v_call: TRBV24-1; d_call: NA; clone_size: NA; j_call: TRBJ2-1; cdr3_aa: CATSDSRALYYYNEQFF; cdr3_nt: TGTGCCACCAGTGATTCCCGGGCCTTATACTACTACAATGAGCAGTTCTTC
v_call: TRBV3-1/TRBV3-2; d_call: NA; clone_size: NA; j_call: TRBJ1-4; cdr3_aa: CASSQVGGDKDEKLFF; cdr3_nt: TGTGCCAGCAGCCAAGTTGGTGGGGACAAGGATGAAAAACTGTTTTTT
v_call: TRBV5-1; d_call: TRBD2; clone_size: NA; j_call: TRBJ2-1; cdr3_aa: CASSFRLAGGGAYNEQFF; cdr3_nt: TGCGCCAGCAGCTTCCGACTAGCGGGAGGAGGGGCATACAATGAGCAGTTCTTC
v_call: TRBV27; d_call: NA; clone_size: NA; j_call: TRBJ1-3; cdr3_aa: CASSSTGNTIYF; cdr3_nt: TGTGCCAGCAGTTCCACCGGAAACACCATATATTTT
v_call: TRBV19; d_call: NA; clone_size: NA; j_call: TRBJ1-6; cdr3_aa: CASSILGSPLHF; cdr3_nt: TGTGCCAGTAGTATCTTGGGTTCACCCCTCCACTTT
v_call: TRBV5-1; d_call: TRBD1; clone_size: few; j_call: TRBJ2-7; cdr3_aa: CASSLGRTGTYEQYF; cdr3_nt: TGCGCCAGCAGCTTGGGCCGGACAGGGACCTACGAGCAGTACTTC
v_call: TRBV28; d_call: TRBD1; clone_size: NA; j_call: TRBJ1-1; cdr3_aa: CASSLGTALNTEAFF; cdr3_nt: TGTGCCAGCAGTCTTGGGACAGCTTTGAACACTGAAGCTTTCTTT
v_call: TRBV19; d_call: NA; clone_size: NA; j_call: TRBJ2-1; cdr3_aa: CASRAGSYNEQFF; cdr3_nt: TGTGCCAGTAGAGCAGGGAGTTACAATGAGCAGTTCTTC
v_call: TRBV27; d_call: TRBD1; clone_size: NA; j_call: TRBJ1-2; cdr3_aa: CASSSLLGDSYGYTF; cdr3_nt: TGTGCCAGCAGTTCCCTTTTGGGGGACAGCTATGGCTACACCTTC
v_call: TRBV5-4; d_call: NA; clone_size: NA; j_call: TRBJ1-5; cdr3_aa: CAMTWGNSNQPQHF; cdr3_nt: TGTGCCATGACCTGGGGGAATAGCAATCAGCCCCAGCATTTT
v_call: TRBV30; d_call: NA; clone_size: few; j_call: TRBJ2-5; cdr3_aa: CAWSTSLGGKTQYF; cdr3_nt: TGTGCCTGGAGTACCTCACTAGGTGGAAAGACCCAGTACTTC
v_call: TRBV5-1; d_call: NA; clone_size: NA; j_call: TRBJ2-7; cdr3_aa: CASRGSYEQYF; cdr3_nt: TGCGCCAGCAGGGGATCCTACGAGCAGTACTTC
v_call: TRBV7-9; d_call: NA; clone_size: once; j_call: TRBJ1-2; cdr3_aa: CASSVQGIRNYGYTF; cdr3_nt: TGTGCCAGCAGCGTTCAGGGTATCAGGAACTATGGCTACACCTTC
v_call: TRBV15; d_call: NA; clone_size: NA; j_call: TRBJ2-7; cdr3_aa: CATSRKASYEQYF; cdr3_nt: TGTGCCACCAGCAGAAAGGCCTCCTACGAGCAGTACTTC
v_call: TRBV7-8; d_call: NA; clone_size: NA; j_call: TRBJ2-5; cdr3_aa: CASSFLPGLGETQYF; cdr3_nt: TGTGCCAGCAGTTTTTTACCGGGACTGGGAGAGACCCAGTACTTC
v_call: TRBV4-1; d_call: TRBD1; clone_size: NA; j_call: TRBJ1-2; cdr3_aa: CASSQRVQGARGYTF; cdr3_nt: TGCGCCAGCAGCCAAAGGGTACAGGGGGCGCGTGGCTACACCTTC
v_call: TRBV27; d_call: NA; clone_size: once; j_call: TRBJ2-1; cdr3_aa: CASSELYGAANEQFF; cdr3_nt: TGTGCCAGCAGCGAGCTATATGGGGCGGCCAATGAGCAGTTCTTC
v_call: TRBV6-6; d_call: NA; clone_size: NA; j_call: TRBJ1-6; cdr3_aa: CASSHGVRSPLHF; cdr3_nt: TGTGCCAGCAGCCACGGGGTAAGGTCACCCCTCCACTTT
v_call: TRBV14; d_call: NA; clone_size: NA; j_call: TRBJ2-1; cdr3_aa: CASSRRLHEYNEQFF; cdr3_nt: TGTGCCAGCAGCCGCCGGCTCCACGAGTACAATGAGCAGTTCTTC
v_call: TRBV2; d_call: TRBD1; clone_size: NA; j_call: TRBJ1-1; cdr3_aa: CASIPGDRVATEAFF; cdr3_nt: TGTGCCAGCATCCCAGGGGACAGGGTGGCCACTGAAGCTTTCTTT
v_call: TRBV27; d_call: TRBD2; clone_size: NA; j_call: TRBJ2-5; cdr3_aa: CASSLGPSGRDPETQYF; cdr3_nt: TGTGCCAGCAGTTTAGGGCCTAGCGGGAGGGATCCAGAGACCCAGTACTTC
v_call: TRBV3-1/TRBV3-2; d_call: NA; clone_size: NA; j_call: TRBJ1-6; cdr3_aa: CASSHQGTSPLHF; cdr3_nt: TGTGCCAGCAGCCATCAGGGTACTTCACCCCTCCACTTT
v_call: TRBV12-3/TRBV12-4; d_call: NA; clone_size: NA; j_call: TRBJ2-7; cdr3_aa: CASSLWQLEQYF; cdr3_nt: TGTGCCAGCAGTTTGTGGCAGCTCGAGCAGTACTTC
v_call: TRBV5-1; d_call: NA; clone_size: once; j_call: TRBJ1-2; cdr3_aa: CASSLEQPYGYTF; cdr3_nt: TGCGCCAGCAGCTTGGAACAGCCTTATGGCTACACCTTC
v_call: TRBV13; d_call: NA; clone_size: NA; j_call: TRBJ2-1; cdr3_aa: CASSPRVPEQFF; cdr3_nt: TGTGCCAGCAGCCCGAGGGTGCCTGAGCAGTTCTTC
v_call: TRBV7-9; d_call: NA; clone_size: NA; j_call: TRBJ2-6; cdr3_aa: CASSLRSSGANVLTF; cdr3_nt: TGTGCCAGCAGCCTCAGGAGCTCTGGGGCCAACGTCCTGACTTTC
v_call: TRBV10-3; d_call: NA; clone_size: NA; j_call: TRBJ1-1; cdr3_aa: CATIDRNTEAFF; cdr3_nt: TGTGCCACGATCGACAGAAACACTGAAGCTTTCTTT
v_call: TRBV3-1/TRBV3-2; d_call: NA; clone_size: NA; j_call: TRBJ2-2; cdr3_aa: CASGNTGELFF; cdr3_nt: TGTGCCAGCGGAAACACCGGGGAGCTGTTTTTT
v_call: TRBV24-1; d_call: NA; clone_size: NA; j_call: TRBJ1-1; cdr3_aa: CATQQGSTPEAFF; cdr3_nt: TGTGCCACTCAACAGGGATCCACCCCTGAAGCTTTCTTT
v_call: TRBV28; d_call: NA; clone_size: NA; j_call: TRBJ1-2; cdr3_aa: CASSEDGRSNYGYTF; cdr3_nt: TGTGCCAGCAGTGAGGACGGACGTTCTAACTATGGCTACACCTTC
v_call: TRBV5-4; d_call: NA; clone_size: NA; j_call: TRBJ1-2; cdr3_aa: CASSLGQTYYGYTF; cdr3_nt: TGTGCCAGCAGCTTGGGACAGACTTACTATGGCTACACCTTC
v_call: TRBV19; d_call: TRBD1; clone_size: NA; j_call: TRBJ1-1; cdr3_aa: CATLQGANTEAFF; cdr3_nt: TGTGCCACCCTACAGGGGGCGAACACTGAAGCTTTCTTT
v_call: TRBV2; d_call: NA; clone_size: NA; j_call: TRBJ1-2; cdr3_aa: CASSPQGTGYTF; cdr3_nt: TGTGCCAGCAGTCCCCAGGGCACTGGCTACACCTTC
v_call: TRBV3-1/TRBV3-2; d_call: TRBD2; clone_size: many; j_call: TRBJ2-5; cdr3_aa: CASSQGAGGGETQYF; cdr3_nt: TGTGCCAGCAGCCAAGGAGCGGGAGGGGGGGAGACCCAGTACTTC
v_call: TRBV28; d_call: NA; clone_size: NA; j_call: TRBJ1-2; cdr3_aa: CASRPGGSYGYTF; cdr3_nt: TGTGCCAGCAGGCCGGGAGGATCCTATGGCTACACCTTC
v_call: TRBV5-1; d_call: NA; clone_size: NA; j_call: TRBJ2-7; cdr3_aa: CASSLSAVGHEQYF; cdr3_nt: TGCGCCAGCAGCTTGTCGGCGGTGGGCCACGAGCAGTACTTC
v_call: TRBV6-5; d_call: NA; clone_size: NA; j_call: TRBJ1-1; cdr3_aa: CASRKSGQRNTEAFF; cdr3_nt: TGTGCCAGCAGAAAATCTGGACAGAGGAACACTGAAGCTTTCTTT
v_call: TRBV28; d_call: NA; clone_size: NA; j_call: TRBJ2-7; cdr3_aa: CASSLLPLGGEQYF; cdr3_nt: TGTGCCAGCAGTTTACTACCCCTAGGTGGGGAGCAGTACTTC